The 15 T cell receptor beta chains presented below share a single source sample, sequenced in a study of T cells in Graves' hyperthyroidism and ophthalmopathy. TCR beta CDR3 sequences were amplified from RNA transcripts. Primed by the HTBI set, a first-round RT-PCR was run on the TCR CDR3. Each CDR3 protein gets one entry after TCRdb re-called the multiplex PCR reads with MiXCR. Of around 300,000 distinct CDR3 sequences in the sample, approximately 14% were seen once. Specimen: blood. These receptor sequences come from a woman in her 30s with Graves' hyperthyroidism.

In this sample, this clonotype turned up a few times. The gene calls are TRBV6-1 and TRBJ2-3, with D maybe TRBD2 (7 bases). V was pared by 8 bases and J by 2 bases, with 11 bases between. The germline gives CDR1 MNHNS, CDR2 SASEGT. The CDR3 totals 13 residues. The CDR3 is CASEGGVTDTQYF. CDR3 nucleotides: TGTGCCAGCGAGGGGGGGGTCACAGATACGCAGTATTTT.

The J gene is TRBJ1-2, the V gene TRBV19; no clear D gene. Germline V gene data show CDR1 as LNHDA and CDR2 as SQIVND (reference sequence). This CDR3 comprises 15 residues. Trimming pared 0 bases from V and 2 bases from J, leaving 10 bases between. The CDR3 sequence is CASSIELRTNYGYTF. In DNA, the CDR3 is TGTGCCAGTAGTATAGAGTTGCGGACCAACTATGGCTACACCTTC. The variable domain in full, completed from reference TRBV19 and TRBJ1-2, reads DGGITQSPKYLFRKEGQNVTLSCEQNLNHDAMYWYRQDPGQGLRLIYYSQIVNDFQKGDIAEGYSVSREKKESFPLTVTSAQKNPTAFYLCASSIELRTNYGYTFGSGTRLTVV.

This clonotype occurred many times. The chain recombines TRBV20-1 with TRBJ2-1, with D possibly matching TRBD2 (6 bases). With 1 base removed from V and 8 bases from J, the gap between germline ends came to 9 bases. CDR3 size: 12 residues. The V gene's germline CDR1 is DFQATT and CDR2 SNEGSKA (reference sequence). As DNA, the CDR3 is TGCAGTGCTAGAGGGGACTGGGATGAGCAGTTCTTC. Protein product: CSARGDWDEQFF.

The chain joins TRBV20-1 to TRBJ2-2, with 11 bases identical to TRBD2. The CDR3 length is 16 residues. V lost 2 bases to trimming and J lost 3 bases; unmatched junction nucleotides: 5. CDR1 and CDR2 from the germline V gene are DFQATT and SNEGSKA (reference sequence). DNA for the CDR3: TGCAGTGCTAGACTAGCGGGAGGCCGGGACACCGGGGAGCTGTTTTTT. It yields the protein CSARLAGGRDTGELFF.

This chain links TRBV12-3 or TRBV12-4 with TRBJ2-2, with D possibly TRBD2 on 5 matching bases. The V and J ends lost 5 bases and 1 base respectively, with 8 bases between them. This CDR3 comprises 14 residues. The CDR3 DNA reads TGTGCCAGCAGTGGACTGTTGAACACCGGGGAGCTGTTTTTT. Protein product: CASSGLLNTGELFF.

Many counts were recorded for this clonotype. This chain uses TRBV2 with TRBJ1-1; 8 bases align to TRBD1. This CDR3 is built from 14 residues. V was pared by 5 bases and J by 7 bases, with 9 bases of the junction left unmatched. Germline assignment: CDR1 SNHLY and CDR2 FYNNEI. Here the CDR3 reads CASSFGTGNLEAFF. The CDR3 region has the DNA TGTGCCAGCAGTTTCGGGACAGGTAACCTTGAAGCTTTCTTT.

This sequence joins TRBV5-1 and TRBJ1-1, with D tentatively TRBD1 (5 bases). V was clipped by 4 bases and J by 5 bases, with 21 bases between them. The CDR3 has 16 residues. Germline V gene lookup returns CDR1 SGHRS and CDR2 YFSETQ. This CDR3 is CASSALRSGVFTEAFF. The CDR3 region has the DNA TGCGCCAGCAGCGCGCTAAGGTCGGGGGTTTTTACTGAAGCTTTCTTT.

This clonotype showed up just a few times. V and J are TRBV20-1 and TRBJ1-2; tentatively, D is TRBD1 (5 bases). V lost 7 bases and J lost 8, with 29 bases in between. The CDR3 consists of 16 residues. Per the germline V gene, CDR1 is DFQATT and CDR2 is SNEGSKA (reference sequence). CDR3 loop: CSVRGQRQTGLRGYTF. The CDR3 region has the DNA TGCAGTGTTCGCGGGCAACGGCAGACGGGGCTTAGGGGCTACACCTTC.

This clonotype showed up many times. The rearrangement joins TRBV12-3 or TRBV12-4 to TRBJ2-3; 13 bases line up with TRBD2. The CDR3 sequence is 16 residues long. The ends lost 3 bases at V and 2 bases at J; junction bases unmatched: 2. The CDR3: CASSLGTSGVTDTQYF. CDR3 coding DNA: TGTGCCAGCAGTTTGGGGACTAGCGGGGTCACAGATACGCAGTATTTT.

There are many counts of this clonotype. The genes are TRBV28 and TRBJ2-5; D might be TRBD2 (6 bases). The CDR3 spans 16 residues. Trimming pared 5 bases from V and 5 bases from J, leaving 21 bases between. Germline CDR1 reads MDHEN; CDR2 reads SYDVKM. The CDR3 reads CASSTQRVAATETQYF. CDR3 DNA sequence: TGTGCCAGCAGTACACAGAGGGTAGCGGCGACGGAGACCCAGTACTTC.

This clonotype was seen ten or more times. The CDR3 reads CASSFVQETQYF. DNA for the CDR3: TGTGCCAGCAGCTTTGTCCAAGAGACCCAGTACTTC. J is TRBJ2-5 and V is TRBV5-6; D gene uncertain. CDR1 is SGHDT, CDR2 YYEEEE, per germline. The CDR3 is made up of 12 amino acids. Deletions cut 2 bases from V and 1 base from J, with 3 bases between.

This clonotype was seen ten or more times. This chain connects TRBV10-2 to TRBJ1-1; 9 nucleotides match TRBD1. Germline V lookup: CDR1 WSHSY, CDR2 SAAADI. Trimming took 7 bases from V and 4 from J; bases not matched to a gene: 1. The CDR3 sequence is 12 residues long. DNA for the CDR3: TGCGCCAGCAAGACAGGGGGCACTGAAGCTTTCTTT. It yields the protein CASKTGGTEAFF.

The V and J genes are TRBV20-1 and TRBJ2-7; 7 bases fit TRBD2. Germline-derived CDR1 and CDR2 are DFQATT and SNEGSKA (reference sequence). Trimming removed 6 bases from V and 5 bases from J; junction bases left unmatched: 4. CDR3 length: 11 residues. In DNA, the CDR3 is TGCAGTGCCGCTCGGGAGGACGAGCAGTACTTC. This gives the protein CSAAREDEQYF.

For this clonotype: A much larger clone sits a single nucleotide away, making a read error possible. The rearrangement links TRBV2 to TRBJ1-2; the D is unclear. Germline values: CDR1 SNHLY, CDR2 FYNNEI. CDR3 length: 14 amino acids. The CDR3 reads CASNSGSQQNGHTF. The CDR3 nucleotides read TGTGCCAGCAATTCCGGCAGCCAACAAAATGGCCACACCTTC.

This clonotype was found a few times. A much larger clone differs by one base, so this may be a read error. The rearrangement links TRBV2 to TRBJ2-6; D gene unclear. The CDR3 is made up of 14 amino acids. The germline V gene encodes CDR1 SNHLY and CDR2 FYNNEI. CDR3 bases: TGTGCCAGCAGTATGAGCTCTGGGACCAACGTCCTGACTTTC. Translated, it gives CASSMSSGTNVLTF.